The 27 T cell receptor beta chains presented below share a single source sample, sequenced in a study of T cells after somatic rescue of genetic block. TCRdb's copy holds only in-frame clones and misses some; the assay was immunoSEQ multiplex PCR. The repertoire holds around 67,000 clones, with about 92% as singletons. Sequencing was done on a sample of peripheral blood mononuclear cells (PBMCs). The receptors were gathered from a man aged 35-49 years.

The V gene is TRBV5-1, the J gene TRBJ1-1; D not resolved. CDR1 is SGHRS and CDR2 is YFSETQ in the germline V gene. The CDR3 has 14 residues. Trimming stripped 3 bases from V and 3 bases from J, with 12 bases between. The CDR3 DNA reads TGCGCCAGCAGCTCGGACGGCCAGGACACTGAAGCTTTCTTT. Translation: CASSSDGQDTEAFF.

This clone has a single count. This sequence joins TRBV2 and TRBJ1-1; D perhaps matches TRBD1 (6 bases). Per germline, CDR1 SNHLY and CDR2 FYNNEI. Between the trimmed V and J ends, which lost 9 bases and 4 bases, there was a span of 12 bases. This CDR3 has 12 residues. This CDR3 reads CARGQGSTEAFF. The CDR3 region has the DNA TGTGCCAGAGGGCAGGGGAGCACTGAAGCTTTCTTT.

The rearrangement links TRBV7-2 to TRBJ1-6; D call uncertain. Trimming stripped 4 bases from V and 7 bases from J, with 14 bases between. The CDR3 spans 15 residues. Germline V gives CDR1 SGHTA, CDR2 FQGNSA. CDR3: CASSSLALGNSPLHF. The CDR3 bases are TGTGCCAGCAGCTCACTTGCCCTGGGGAATTCACCCCTCCACTTT.

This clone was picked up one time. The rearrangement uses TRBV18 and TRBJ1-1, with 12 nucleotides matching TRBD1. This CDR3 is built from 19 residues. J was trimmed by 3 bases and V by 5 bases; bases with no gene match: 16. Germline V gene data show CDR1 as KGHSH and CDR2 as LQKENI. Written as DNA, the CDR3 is TGTGCCAGCTCAGCGACTCCAATCGGGACAGGGGGCGCGGACACTGAAGCTTTCTTT. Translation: CASSATPIGTGGADTEAFF.

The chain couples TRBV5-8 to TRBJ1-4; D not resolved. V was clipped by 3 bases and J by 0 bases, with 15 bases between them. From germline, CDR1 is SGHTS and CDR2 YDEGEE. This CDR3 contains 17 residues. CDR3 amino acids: CASSSPPGGSTNEKLFF. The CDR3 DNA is TGTGCCAGCAGCTCCCCCCCCGGCGGGTCAACTAATGAAAAACTGTTTTTT.

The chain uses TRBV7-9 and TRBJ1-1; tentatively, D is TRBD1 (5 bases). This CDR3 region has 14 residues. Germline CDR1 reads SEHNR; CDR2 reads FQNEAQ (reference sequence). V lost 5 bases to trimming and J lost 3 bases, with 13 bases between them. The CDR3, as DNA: TGTGCCAGCAGCCCACCCCAGGGTTACACTGAAGCTTTCTTT. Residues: CASSPPQGYTEAFF.

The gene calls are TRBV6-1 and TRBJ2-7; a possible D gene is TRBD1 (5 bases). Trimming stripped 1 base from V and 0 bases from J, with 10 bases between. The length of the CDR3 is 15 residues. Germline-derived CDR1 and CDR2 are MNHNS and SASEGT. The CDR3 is CASSEVQGSSYEQYF. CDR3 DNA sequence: TGTGCCAGCAGTGAAGTTCAGGGCAGCTCCTACGAGCAGTACTTC.

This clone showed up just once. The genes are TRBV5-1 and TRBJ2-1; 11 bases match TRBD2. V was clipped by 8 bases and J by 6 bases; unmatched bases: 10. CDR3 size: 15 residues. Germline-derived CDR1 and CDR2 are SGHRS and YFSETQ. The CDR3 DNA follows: TGCGCCAGTCGAGCCGGGACTAGCGGAACCAATGAGCAGTTCTTC. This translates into CASRAGTSGTNEQFF.

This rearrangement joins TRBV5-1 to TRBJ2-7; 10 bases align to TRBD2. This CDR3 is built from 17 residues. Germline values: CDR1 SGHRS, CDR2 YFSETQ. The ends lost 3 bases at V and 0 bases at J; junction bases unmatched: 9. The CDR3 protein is CASSSAWSGGASYEQYF. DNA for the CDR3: TGCGCCAGCAGCTCTGCTTGGAGCGGGGGGGCCTCCTACGAGCAGTACTTC. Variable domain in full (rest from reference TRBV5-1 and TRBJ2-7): KAGVTQTPRYLIKTRGQQVTLSCSPISGHRSVSWYQQTPGQGLQFLFEYFSETQRNKGNFPGRFSGRQFSNSRSEMNVSTLELGDSALYLCASSSAWSGGASYEQYFGPGTRLTVT.

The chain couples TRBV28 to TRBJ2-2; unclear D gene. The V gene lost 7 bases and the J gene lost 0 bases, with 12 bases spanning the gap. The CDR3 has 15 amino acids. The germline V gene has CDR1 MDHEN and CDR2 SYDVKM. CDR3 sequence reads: CASTPGAANTGELFF. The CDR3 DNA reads TGTGCCAGCACGCCAGGTGCCGCGAACACCGGGGAGCTGTTTTTT.

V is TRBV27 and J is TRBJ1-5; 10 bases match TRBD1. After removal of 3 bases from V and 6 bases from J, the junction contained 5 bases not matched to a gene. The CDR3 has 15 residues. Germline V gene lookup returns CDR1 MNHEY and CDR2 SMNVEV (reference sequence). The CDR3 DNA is TGTGCCAGCAGTTTCTCCCGGGACAGGGGTCAGCCCCAGCATTTT. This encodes CASSFSRDRGQPQHF.

CDR3 region: CASSQNGRTEQFF. Written as DNA, the CDR3 is TGTGCCAGCAGCCAAAACGGGAGGACTGAGCAGTTCTTC. This sequence joins TRBV14 and TRBJ2-1, with 7 nucleotides matching TRBD2. Germline V gives CDR1 SGHDN, CDR2 FVKESK. Trimming removed 2 bases from V and 9 bases from J; junction bases left unmatched: 4. CDR3 length: 13 amino acids.

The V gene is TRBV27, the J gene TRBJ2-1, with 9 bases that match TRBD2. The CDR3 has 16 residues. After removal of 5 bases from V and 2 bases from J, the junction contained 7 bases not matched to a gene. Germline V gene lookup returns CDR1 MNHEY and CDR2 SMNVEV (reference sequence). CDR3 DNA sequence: TGTGCCAGCAGTCCACAGACTAGCGGAACCTACAATGAGCAGTTCTTC. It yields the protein CASSPQTSGTYNEQFF.

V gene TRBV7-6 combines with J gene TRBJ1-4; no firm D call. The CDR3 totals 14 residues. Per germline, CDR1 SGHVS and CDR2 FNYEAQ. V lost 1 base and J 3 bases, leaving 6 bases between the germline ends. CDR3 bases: TGTGCCAGCAGCTTAGACGGACCTAATGAAAAACTGTTTTTT. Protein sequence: CASSLDGPNEKLFF.

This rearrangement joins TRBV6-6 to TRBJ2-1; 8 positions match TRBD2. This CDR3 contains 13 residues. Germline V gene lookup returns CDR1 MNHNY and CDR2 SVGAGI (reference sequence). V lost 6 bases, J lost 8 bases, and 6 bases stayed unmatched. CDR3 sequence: CASSGGGTHEQFF. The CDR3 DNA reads TGTGCCAGCAGCGGGGGGGGGACCCATGAGCAGTTCTTC.

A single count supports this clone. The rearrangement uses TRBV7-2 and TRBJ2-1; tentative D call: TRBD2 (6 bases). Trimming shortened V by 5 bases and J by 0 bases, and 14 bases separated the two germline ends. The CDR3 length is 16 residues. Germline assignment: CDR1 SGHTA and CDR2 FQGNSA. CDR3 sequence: CASSKNPGLSYNEQFF. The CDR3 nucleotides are TGTGCCAGCAGCAAAAACCCGGGACTCTCCTACAATGAGCAGTTCTTC.

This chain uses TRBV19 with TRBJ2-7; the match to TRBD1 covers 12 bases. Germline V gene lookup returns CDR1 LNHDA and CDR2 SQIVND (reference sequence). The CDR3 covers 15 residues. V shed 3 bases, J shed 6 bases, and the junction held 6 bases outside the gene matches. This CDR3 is CASSIGTGGLREQYF. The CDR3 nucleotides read TGTGCCAGTAGTATTGGGACAGGGGGCCTTCGCGAGCAGTACTTC.

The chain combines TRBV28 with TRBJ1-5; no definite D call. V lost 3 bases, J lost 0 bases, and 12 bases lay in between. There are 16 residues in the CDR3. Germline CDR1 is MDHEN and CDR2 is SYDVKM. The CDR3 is CASSFLSGFSNQPQHF. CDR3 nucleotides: TGTGCCAGCAGTTTCCTCTCTGGATTTAGCAATCAGCCCCAGCATTTT.

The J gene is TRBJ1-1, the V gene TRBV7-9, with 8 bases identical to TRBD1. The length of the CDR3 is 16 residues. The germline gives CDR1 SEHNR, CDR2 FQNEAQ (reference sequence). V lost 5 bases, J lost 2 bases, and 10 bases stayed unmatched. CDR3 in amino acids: CASSRQGAIGNTEAFF. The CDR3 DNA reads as TGTGCCAGCAGCCGGCAGGGGGCAATCGGAAACACTGAAGCTTTCTTT. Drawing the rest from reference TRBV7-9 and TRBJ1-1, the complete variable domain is DTGVSQNPRHKITKRGQNVTFRCDPISEHNRLYWYRQTLGQGPEFLTYFQNEAQLEKSRLLSDRFSAERPKGSFSTLEIQRTEQGDSAMYLCASSRQGAIGNTEAFFGQGTRLTVV.

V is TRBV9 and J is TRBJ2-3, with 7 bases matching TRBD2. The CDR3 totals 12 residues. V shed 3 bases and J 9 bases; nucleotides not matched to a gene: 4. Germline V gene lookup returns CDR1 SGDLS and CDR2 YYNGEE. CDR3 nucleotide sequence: TGTGCCAGCAGCGAGGGACTAAGCACGCAGTATTTT. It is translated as CASSEGLSTQYF.

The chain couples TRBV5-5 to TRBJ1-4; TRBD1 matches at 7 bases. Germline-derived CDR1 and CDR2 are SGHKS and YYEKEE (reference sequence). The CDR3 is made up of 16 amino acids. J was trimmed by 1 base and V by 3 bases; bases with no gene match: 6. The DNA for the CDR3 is TGTGCCAGCAGCTCAATTTACAGGGGAACTAATGAAAAACTGTTTTTT. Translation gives CASSSIYRGTNEKLFF. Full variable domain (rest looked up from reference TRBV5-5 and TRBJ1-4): DAGVTQSPTHLIKTRGQQVTLRCSPISGHKSVSWYQQVLGQGPQFIFQYYEKEERGRGNFPDRFSARQFPNYSSELNVNALLLGDSALYLCASSSIYRGTNEKLFFGSGTQLSVL.

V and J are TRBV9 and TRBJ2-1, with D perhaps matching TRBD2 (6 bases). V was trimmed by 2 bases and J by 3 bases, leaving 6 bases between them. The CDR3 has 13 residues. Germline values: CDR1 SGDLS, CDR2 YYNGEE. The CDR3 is CASSVSGYNEQFF. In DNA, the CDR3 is TGTGCCAGCAGCGTTAGCGGCTACAATGAGCAGTTCTTC. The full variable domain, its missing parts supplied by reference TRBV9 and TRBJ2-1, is DSGVTQTPKHLITATGQRVTLRCSPRSGDLSVYWYQQSLDQGLQFLIQYYNGEERAKGNILERFSAQQFPDLHSELNLSSLELGDSALYFCASSVSGYNEQFFGPGTRLTVL.

The CDR3 reads CASSWGQDGYTF. In DNA form, the CDR3 reads TGTGCCAGCAGCTGGGGACAGGACGGCTACACCTTC. The chain uses TRBV5-6 and TRBJ1-2; 8 nucleotides line up with TRBD1. The V gene end was trimmed by 3 bases and the J gene end by 8 bases; junction bases not matched to a gene: 3. Germline V gene sequence: CDR1 SGHDT, CDR2 YYEEEE. The CDR3 sequence is 12 residues long.

The CDR3 sequence: CASSFGDTEAFF. CDR3 coding DNA: TGTGCCAGCAGCTTCGGGGACACTGAAGCTTTCTTT. The chain uses TRBV5-5 and TRBJ1-1; D remains unclear. The germline V and J ends were trimmed by 2 bases and 3 bases, with 5 bases remaining between them. Germline V gene sequence: CDR1 SGHKS, CDR2 YYEKEE (reference sequence). This CDR3 is built from 12 residues. The full variable domain, completed using reference TRBV5-5 and TRBJ1-1, is DAGVTQSPTHLIKTRGQQVTLRCSPISGHKSVSWYQQVLGQGPQFIFQYYEKEERGRGNFPDRFSARQFPNYSSELNVNALLLGDSALYLCASSFGDTEAFFGQGTRLTVV.

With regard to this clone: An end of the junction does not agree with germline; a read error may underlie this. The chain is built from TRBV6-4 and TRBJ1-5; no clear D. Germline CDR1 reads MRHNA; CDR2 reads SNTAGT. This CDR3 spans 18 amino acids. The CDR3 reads CASRDFDSKKRGNQPQHF. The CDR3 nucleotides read TGTGCCAGCAGAGACTTCGATTCAAAAAAACGTGGCAATCAGCCCCAGCATTTT.

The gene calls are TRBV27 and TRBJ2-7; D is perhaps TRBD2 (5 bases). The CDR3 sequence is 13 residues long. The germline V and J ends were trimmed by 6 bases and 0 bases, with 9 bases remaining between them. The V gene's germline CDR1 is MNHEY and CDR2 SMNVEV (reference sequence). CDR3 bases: TGTGCCAGCAGCCGCACTAGCTCCTACGAGCAGTACTTC. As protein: CASSRTSSYEQYF.

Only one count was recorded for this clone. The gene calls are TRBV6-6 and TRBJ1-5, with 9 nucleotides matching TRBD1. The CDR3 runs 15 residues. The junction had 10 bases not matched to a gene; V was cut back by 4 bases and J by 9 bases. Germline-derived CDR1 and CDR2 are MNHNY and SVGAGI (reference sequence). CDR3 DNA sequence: TGTGCCAGCAGTTCCCCGGGACAGGGCTTTGGGCCCCAGCATTTT. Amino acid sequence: CASSSPGQGFGPQHF.